These 28 T cell receptor beta chains were sequenced from one sample in a study of blood T cell repertoires in COVID-19 (dated by TCRdb to the early 2020s). Library construction relied on the immunoSEQ multiplex PCR assay. TCRdb stores this immuneACCESS table with in-frame sequences only. Part of the clones is absent; in the studies checked, under half of the shortfall reflects unresolved V genes, and no reason is known for the rest. This sample is represented by about 56,000 clones; about 85% of them were singletons. Over 10% of the sample rests with the top ten. Material: peripheral blood. Every receptor here comes from a woman aged 80 or over with acute or convalescent COVID-19.

This chain connects TRBV9 to TRBJ2-3; 7 nucleotides match TRBD1. With V trimmed by 4 bases and J by 4 bases, 6 bases remained unmatched. The length of the CDR3 is 14 residues. Germline V gene sequence: CDR1 SGDLS, CDR2 YYNGEE. CDR3 loop: CASSTGQAADTQYF. The DNA of the CDR3 is TGTGCCAGCAGCACCGGACAGGCGGCAGATACGCAGTATTTT.

Here the CDR3 DNA reads TGTGCCAGCAGTTTAGGGGTTAAAGAACAAGAGACCCAGTACTTC. Encoded protein: CASSLGVKEQETQYF. The chain employs TRBV6-2 or TRBV6-3 and TRBJ2-5; D is perhaps TRBD1 (5 bases). V was clipped by 4 bases and J by 2 bases, with 14 bases between them. The CDR3 has 15 residues. Germline V gives CDR1 MNHEY, CDR2 SVGEGT.

J is TRBJ2-1 and V is TRBV11-2; TRBD1 aligns across 9 bases. V dropped 5 bases and J dropped 6; count of bases not matched to a gene: 8. CDR3 length: 15 residues. The germline CDR1 and CDR2 sequences are SGHAT and FQNNGV. The CDR3 region is CASSERTGAGNEQFF. The DNA of the CDR3 is TGTGCCAGCAGCGAAAGGACAGGGGCCGGCAATGAGCAGTTCTTC.

This chain connects TRBV19 to TRBJ1-5; D possibly corresponds to TRBD1 (5 bases). V gave up 6 bases and J gave up 1 base, with 10 bases separating them. This CDR3 spans 14 amino acids. Germline CDR1 LNHDA, CDR2 SQIVND (reference sequence). The CDR3 region has the DNA TGTGCCAGTAGCGGGGGTCTAAGCAATCAGCCCCAGCATTTT. Encoded protein: CASSGGLSNQPQHF.

This clone was seen a handful of times. This chain uses TRBV10-2 with TRBJ1-1; 8 nucleotides line up with TRBD1. V gave up 8 bases and J gave up 0 bases; unmatched junction bases: 14. The CDR3 is 17 amino acids. Germline V gives CDR1 WSHSY, CDR2 SAAADI. The CDR3 here is CASCSPGQATMNTEAFF. The CDR3 DNA is TGCGCCAGCTGCTCGCCGGGACAGGCTACTATGAACACTGAAGCTTTCTTT.

The rearrangement joins TRBV5-1 to TRBJ2-5; D ambiguous. V lost 0 bases and J lost 5, with 5 bases in between. The CDR3 loop spans 12 amino acids. The germline V gene has CDR1 SGHRS and CDR2 YFSETQ. The DNA for the CDR3 is TGCGCCAGCAGCTTGGAAGCGGAGACCCAGTACTTC. Its translation is CASSLEAETQYF.

The genes are TRBV11-2 and TRBJ2-7, with unresolved D. V was pared by 3 bases and J by 2 bases, with 5 bases between. The CDR3 is 12 amino acids. Germline CDR1 SGHAT, CDR2 FQNNGV. CDR3 sequence (DNA): TGTGCCAGCAGCTTTCTAACCTACGAGCAGTACTTC. Translation: CASSFLTYEQYF.

This chain joins TRBV27 and TRBJ2-7; 7 nucleotides agree with TRBD1. Germline CDR1 MNHEY, CDR2 SMNVEV (reference sequence). The junction had 5 bases not matched to a gene; V was cut back by 0 bases and J by 3 bases. The CDR3 length is 15 residues. The CDR3 bases are TGTGCCAGCAGTTTATCGAGGGGACAGAGCTACGAGCAGTACTTC. The encoded protein is CASSLSRGQSYEQYF.

The J gene is TRBJ1-6, the V gene TRBV7-9; 8 nucleotides line up with TRBD1. J was trimmed by 7 bases and V by 4 bases; bases with no gene match: 3. CDR1 is SEHNR, CDR2 FQNEAQ, per germline (reference sequence). This CDR3 spans 14 amino acids. CDR3 nucleotide sequence: TGTGCCAGCAGCTCACAGGGGGAAAATTCACCCCTCCACTTT. Its protein is CASSSQGENSPLHF. Full variable domain (rest looked up from reference TRBV7-9 and TRBJ1-6): DTGVSQNPRHKITKRGQNVTFRCDPISEHNRLYWYRQTLGQGPEFLTYFQNEAQLEKSRLLSDRFSAERPKGSFSTLEIQRTEQGDSAMYLCASSSQGENSPLHFGNGTRLTVT.

This clone was detected only a few times. This chain links TRBV2 with TRBJ2-7; D is possibly TRBD1 (5 bases). Trimming left V 1 base short and J 1 base short, with 8 bases between. This CDR3 spans 14 amino acids. The V gene's germline CDR1 is SNHLY and CDR2 FYNNEI. The DNA for the CDR3 is TGTGCCAGCAGTGAAGGAGACAGATCCTACGAGCAGTACTTC. It yields the protein CASSEGDRSYEQYF.

This clone was seen only a few times. The rearrangement links TRBV4-1 to TRBJ1-2; D may be TRBD1 (5 bases). This CDR3 contains 15 residues. Trimming shortened V by 1 base and J by 3 bases, and 12 bases separated the two germline ends. CDR1 is MGHRA, CDR2 YSYEKL, per germline. CDR3 in amino acids: CASSQAGGNDYGYTF. The CDR3 DNA reads as TGCGCCAGCAGCCAAGCGGGGGGTAATGACTATGGCTACACCTTC.

The CDR3 protein is CASSQLPTGGREKLFF. CDR3 nucleotides: TGTGCCAGCAGCCAACTCCCGACAGGGGGAAGAGAAAAACTGTTTTTT. This chain uses TRBV3-1 (or the pseudogene TRBV3-2) with TRBJ1-4, with 9 bases fitting TRBD1. Germline V gene sequence: CDR1 LGHDT, CDR2 YNNKEL (reference sequence). The V and J ends lost 2 bases and 8 bases, in that order; junction bases with no gene match: 9. The CDR3 totals 16 residues.

This rearrangement joins TRBV7-2 to TRBJ2-1, with TRBD2 as a possible D gene (7 bases). CDR3 size: 19 residues. Trimming removed 5 bases at V and 4 bases at J, with 27 bases between. The germline gives CDR1 SGHTA, CDR2 FQGNSA. CDR3 DNA sequence: TGTGCCAGCAGCCCTGAAAAGGGGGGGCTTTCCGAAGAATACAATGAGCAGTTCTTC. Translating gives CASSPEKGGLSEEYNEQFF.

The chain recombines TRBV7-6 with TRBJ2-7, with a tentative D call TRBD1 (6 bases). Trimming shortened V by 5 bases and J by 4 bases, and 15 bases separated the two germline ends. Germline CDR1 and CDR2: SGHVS and FNYEAQ. CDR3 size: 14 residues. The CDR3 DNA reads as TGTGCCAGCAGCCCTAGATCAGGGGCTTACGAGCAGTACTTC. This gives the protein CASSPRSGAYEQYF.

The rearrangement uses TRBV18 and TRBJ1-2; 9 bases map to TRBD1. From germline, CDR1 is KGHSH and CDR2 LQKENI. Trimming removed 4 bases from V and 4 bases from J; junction bases left unmatched: 7. This CDR3 region has 15 residues. The CDR3 spells CASSLGQGLVYGYTF. CDR3 bases: TGTGCCAGCTCACTGGGACAGGGTTTAGTCTATGGCTACACCTTC.

J is TRBJ2-3 and V is TRBV9, with TRBD2 matching 8 bases. J was trimmed by 0 bases and V by 6 bases; bases with no gene match: 9. Germline-derived CDR1 and CDR2 are SGDLS and YYNGEE. This CDR3 comprises 16 residues. CDR3 in amino acids: CASTRVGGGSTDTQYF. In nucleotides, the CDR3 is TGTGCCAGCACCCGCGTCGGGGGGGGGAGCACAGATACGCAGTATTTT.

This clone has more than one count but fewer than ten. The chain employs TRBV7-2 and TRBJ2-2; perhaps TRBD1 as D (5 bases). Between the trimmed V and J ends, which lost 0 bases and 6 bases, there was a span of 11 bases. This CDR3 is built from 15 residues. Germline V gene sequence: CDR1 SGHTA, CDR2 FQGNSA. The CDR3 region is CASSLAAGHPGELFF. The DNA for the CDR3 is TGTGCCAGCAGCTTAGCGGCTGGACATCCCGGGGAGCTGTTTTTT.

This chain links TRBV7-9 with TRBJ2-2, with 9 bases fitting TRBD1. The CDR3 extends over 14 amino acids. Germline V CDR1 and CDR2: SEHNR, FQNEAQ (reference sequence). The V gene end was trimmed by 10 bases and the J gene end by 2 bases; junction bases not matched to a gene: 5. Written as DNA, the CDR3 is TGTGCCACCCGGACAGGGGAAAACACCGGGGAGCTGTTTTTT. It specifies CATRTGENTGELFF.

This chain's CDR3 is CASSLQGLGLYGYTF. CDR3 bases: TGTGCCAGCAGCTTACAGGGGCTGGGGCTCTATGGCTACACCTTC. The chain employs TRBV7-2 and TRBJ1-2; possible D gene TRBD1, 6 bases. V gave up 2 bases and J gave up 4 bases, with 14 bases separating them. Germline V gene sequence: CDR1 SGHTA, CDR2 FQGNSA. The CDR3 is 15 amino acids.

The chain is built from TRBV11-2 and TRBJ2-5; 7 positions agree with TRBD1. Germline assignment: CDR1 SGHAT and CDR2 FQNNGV. The CDR3 has 16 residues. With V trimmed by 5 bases and J by 4 bases, 13 bases remained unmatched. The CDR3 loop reads CASSPGRDRLLETQYF. The CDR3 region has the DNA TGTGCCAGCAGCCCCGGCCGGGACAGACTCTTAGAGACCCAGTACTTC.

J is TRBJ1-5 and V is TRBV2; D call uncertain. Germline V gives CDR1 SNHLY, CDR2 FYNNEI. CDR3 length equals 15 residues. Deletions cut 4 bases from V and 0 bases from J, with 10 bases between. CDR3 sequence: CASSVDSVSNQPQHF. CDR3 DNA: TGTGCCAGCAGTGTAGACTCCGTTAGCAATCAGCCCCAGCATTTT.

The chain uses TRBV11-2 and TRBJ2-5; 7 nucleotides line up with TRBD1. This CDR3 has 13 residues. Germline V gene data show CDR1 as SGHAT and CDR2 as FQNNGV. The V segment lost 4 bases and the J segment 4 bases; nucleotides outside the gene matches: 3. CDR3 region: CASSSQGRETQYF. The CDR3 DNA sequence: TGTGCCAGCAGCTCACAGGGGAGAGAGACCCAGTACTTC.

The chain has TRBV10-3 and TRBJ2-3; 7 nucleotides align to TRBD2. In germline, CDR1 is ENHRY, CDR2 SYGVKD. This CDR3 contains 14 residues. J lost 2 bases, V lost 4 bases, and 3 bases had no gene match. In nucleotides, the CDR3 is TGTGCCATCAGTGCGGGACTACCCACAGATACGCAGTATTTT. The encoded protein is CAISAGLPTDTQYF.

This clone has only a few counts. The V gene is TRBV6-6, the J gene TRBJ1-1, with D tentatively TRBD1 (5 bases). V was cut by 0 bases and J by 4 bases, with 12 bases left in between. CDR1 is MNHNY and CDR2 is SVGAGI in the germline V gene (reference sequence). The CDR3 is made up of 15 amino acids. The DNA for the CDR3 is TGTGCCAGCAGTTACTCGGGAGGGGAGTCCACTGAAGCTTTCTTT. It is translated as CASSYSGGESTEAFF.

J is TRBJ1-2 and V is TRBV6-1, with D possibly matching TRBD1 (6 bases). Germline CDR1 reads MNHNS; CDR2 reads SASEGT. The V end lost 4 bases, the J end lost 5 bases, and 20 bases lay between the germline ends. The CDR3 contains 16 residues. CDR3 sequence reads: CASSGGGKWTDYGYTF. CDR3 DNA sequence: TGTGCCAGCAGTGGGGGGGGAAAATGGACAGATTATGGCTACACCTTC.

This clone was counted between two and nine times. CDR3 sequence reads: CASSSLDATEQYF. CDR3 in DNA: TGTGCCAGCTCTTCCTTAGATGCTACCGAGCAGTACTTC. V usage is TRBV18 and J usage is TRBJ2-7; D is unclear. Germline V gene lookup returns CDR1 KGHSH and CDR2 LQKENI. V was trimmed by 6 bases and J by 6 bases, leaving 15 bases between them. CDR3 length equals 13 residues.

J is TRBJ2-1 and V is TRBV11-3; D gene ambiguous. The length of the CDR3 is 12 residues. Germline V gene sequence: CDR1 SGHNT, CDR2 YENEEA. Trimming shortened V by 2 bases and J by 5 bases, and 4 bases separated the two germline ends. The CDR3 loop is CASSLRDNEQFF. The CDR3 bases are TGTGCCAGCAGCTTACGCGACAATGAGCAGTTCTTC.

CDR3 DNA sequence: TGTGCCAGCAGCTCAGATCTAGCTAACTATGGCTACACCTTC. It is translated as CASSSDLANYGYTF. The V gene is TRBV7-2, the J gene TRBJ1-2; D unresolved. The CDR3 has 14 amino acids. CDR1 is SGHTA, CDR2 FQGNSA, per germline. V lost 4 bases and J lost 0, with 9 bases in between. The full variable domain, in which reference TRBV7-2 and TRBJ1-2 provide the parts outside the CDR3, is GAGVSQSPSNKVTEKGKDVELRCDPISGHTALYWYRQSLGQGLEFLIYFQGNSAPDKSGLPSDRFSAERTGGSVSTLTIQRTQQEDSAVYLCASSSDLANYGYTFGSGTRLTVV.